The present TCR beta chain was sequenced within a study of early T cells in non-severe SARS-CoV-2 infection. With 8 bases removed from V and 2 bases from J, the gap between germline ends came to 13 bases. Germline V gene data show CDR1 as MNHNS and CDR2 as SASEGT. There are 14 residues in the CDR3. Researchers tagged individual cDNA molecules with unique molecular identifiers. TCRdb ran MiXCR on the 5' RACE reads and lists one entry per CDR3 protein. The sample contains around 35,000 distinct CDR3 sequences, around 5.8% of which appear only once. This clonotype originated in an adult who was a healthcare worker with PCR-confirmed SARS-CoV-2 infection or an uninfected control (not recorded which). This chain connects TRBV6-1 to TRBJ2-1, with D perhaps matching TRBD1 (5 bases). Input material: whole blood. The CDR3 here is CASPLPGTYNEQFF. The CDR3, as DNA: TGTGCCAGCCCCCTCCCAGGGACCTACAATGAGCAGTTCTTC.